The 17 T cell receptor beta chains in this list originate from one sample, sequenced in a study of blood T cell repertoires in COVID-19. Only in-frame clones appear in the TCRdb table, and some are missing; sequencing was by immunoSEQ multiplex PCR. The top ten hold around 4.6% of the sample, which has 150,000 or so clones, around 88% seen once. The sequenced material came from peripheral blood. These receptors all stem from a human donor in a cohort sampled during active COVID-19.

The rearrangement uses TRBV5-5 and TRBJ1-4; possibly TRBD1 for D (5 bases). V lost 4 bases and J 6 bases, leaving 16 bases between the germline ends. CDR3 length: 15 amino acids. Germline CDR1 is SGHKS and CDR2 is YYEKEE (reference sequence). The CDR3 coding sequence is TGTGCCAGCAGCGGCTACAGGAGAGGTGATGAAAAACTGTTTTTT. This codes for CASSGYRRGDEKLFF.

The gene calls are TRBV5-6 and TRBJ2-5, with TRBD2 as a possible D gene (5 bases). CDR1 is SGHDT and CDR2 is YYEEEE in the germline V gene. The CDR3 runs 14 residues. Between the trimmed V and J ends, which lost 4 bases and 5 bases, there was a span of 15 bases. CDR3 in DNA: TGTGCCAGCAGCCACTGGACTTGGCAGGAGACCCAGTACTTC. This gives the protein CASSHWTWQETQYF.

The rearrangement links TRBV19 to TRBJ1-2; the D gene is possibly TRBD1 (5 bases). CDR3 length equals 14 residues. The V end lost 6 bases, the J end lost 8 bases, and 19 bases lay between the germline ends. The germline V gene has CDR1 LNHDA and CDR2 SQIVND (reference sequence). The CDR3 DNA follows: TGTGCCAGTAGCACCGTCCAGGGCCGTCGGGGCTACACCTTC. Translation: CASSTVQGRRGYTF. The full variable domain, its missing parts supplied by reference TRBV19 and TRBJ1-2, is DGGITQSPKYLFRKEGQNVTLSCEQNLNHDAMYWYRQDPGQGLRLIYYSQIVNDFQKGDIAEGYSVSREKKESFPLTVTSAQKNPTAFYLCASSTVQGRRGYTFGSGTRLTVV.

The J gene is TRBJ1-5, the V gene TRBV28; maybe TRBD1 (6 bases). The V and J ends lost 1 base and 7 bases respectively, with 14 bases between them. The CDR3 spans 15 residues. Germline V gene lookup returns CDR1 MDHEN and CDR2 SYDVKM. DNA for the CDR3: TGTGCCAGCAGTTTATATGCCAGGGGAGGGCAGCCCCAGCATTTT. This translates into CASSLYARGGQPQHF.

The chain recombines TRBV10-3 with TRBJ2-1; 8 bases are shared with TRBD1. This CDR3 region has 13 residues. With V trimmed by 10 bases and J by 0 bases, 2 bases remained unmatched. Germline V lookup: CDR1 ENHRY, CDR2 SYGVKD. In DNA, the CDR3 is TGTGCCACCGGACAGGGCTCCTACAATGAGCAGTTCTTC. It yields the protein CATGQGSYNEQFF.

The J gene is TRBJ1-2, the V gene TRBV6-6, with D possibly TRBD1 on 5 matching bases. This CDR3 contains 16 residues. Germline lookup yields CDR1 MNHNY and CDR2 SVGAGI (reference sequence). V lost 0 bases and J lost 4, with 15 bases in between. The chain's CDR3 is CASSYSGDLNAYGYTF. CDR3 sequence (DNA): TGTGCCAGCAGTTACTCGGGGGACTTGAACGCCTATGGCTACACCTTC.

The rearrangement uses TRBV6-5 and TRBJ2-7, with D perhaps matching TRBD1 (5 bases). V was trimmed by 6 bases and J by 3 bases, leaving 18 bases between them. CDR3 length: 15 amino acids. The germline gives CDR1 MNHEY, CDR2 SVGAGI. The CDR3 spells CASSPRGRSHYEQYF. CDR3 bases: TGTGCCAGCAGCCCAAGGGGCCGTTCCCACTACGAGCAGTACTTC.

The rearrangement uses TRBV6-6 and TRBJ2-7; possible D gene TRBD1, 5 bases. V dropped 7 bases and J dropped 0 bases, with 13 bases sitting between them. The CDR3 loop spans 14 amino acids. The V gene's germline CDR1 is MNHNY and CDR2 SVGAGI (reference sequence). The CDR3: CASTSNRNSYEQYF. DNA of the CDR3: TGTGCCAGCACCTCAAACAGGAACTCCTACGAGCAGTACTTC.

The chain joins TRBV3-1 (or the pseudogene TRBV3-2) to TRBJ2-7; TRBD1 agrees at 7 bases. The CDR3 contains 14 residues. Trimming removed 4 bases from V and 7 bases from J; junction bases left unmatched: 10. The germline CDR1 and CDR2 sequences are LGHDT and YNNKEL (reference sequence). CDR3 nucleotide sequence: TGTGCCAGCAGCCCAGGACAGGTCAAGGGGGAGCAGTACTTC. It codes for CASSPGQVKGEQYF.

The sample holds one count of this clone. The chain is built from TRBV6-5 and TRBJ2-7, with D tentatively TRBD2 (5 bases). This CDR3 has 12 amino acids. Germline assignment: CDR1 MNHEY and CDR2 SVGAGI. With 6 bases removed from V and 6 bases from J, the gap between germline ends came to 12 bases. CDR3 coding DNA: TGTGCCAGCAGCCTACTAGTAAGCGAGCAGTACTTC. Protein: CASSLLVSEQYF.

This sequence joins TRBV6-2 or TRBV6-3 and TRBJ2-7; D might be TRBD1 (6 bases). Trimming took 6 bases from V and 1 from J, leaving 13 bases between them. Germline lookup yields CDR1 MNHEY and CDR2 SVGEGT. CDR3 length: 14 amino acids. DNA for the CDR3: TGTGCCAGCAGCCTCCGACAGGCTTCCTACGAGCAGTACTTC. This codes for CASSLRQASYEQYF.

The chain combines TRBV10-3 with TRBJ2-6; the match to TRBD2 covers 8 bases. The trim removed 6 bases at V and 0 bases at J, leaving 10 bases unmatched. Germline CDR1 ENHRY, CDR2 SYGVKD. The CDR3 sequence is 18 residues long. CDR3 region: CAISLAGGGLSGANVLTF. The CDR3 DNA reads as TGTGCCATCAGCCTTGCGGGGGGTGGGCTCTCTGGGGCCAACGTCCTGACTTTC.

The V gene is TRBV11-2, the J gene TRBJ1-6; 10 bases map to TRBD1. The CDR3 sequence is 15 residues long. In germline, CDR1 is SGHAT, CDR2 FQNNGV. After removal of 3 bases from V and 10 bases from J, the junction contained 6 bases not matched to a gene. The chain's CDR3 is CASSFLGTGVSPLHF. As DNA, the CDR3 is TGTGCCAGCAGCTTCCTCGGGACAGGGGTATCACCCCTCCACTTT.

V is TRBV7-2 and J is TRBJ2-2; 12 nucleotides agree with TRBD2. The CDR3 is 17 residues long. V dropped 3 bases and J dropped 3; count of bases not matched to a gene: 5. Per germline, CDR1 SGHTA and CDR2 FQGNSA. CDR3 residues: CASSFLAGGPDTGELFF. CDR3 nucleotides: TGTGCCAGCAGCTTTCTAGCGGGAGGGCCGGACACCGGGGAGCTGTTTTTT.

V is TRBV6-4 and J is TRBJ1-1; 10 nucleotides agree with TRBD1. The V segment lost 4 bases and the J segment 2 bases; nucleotides outside the gene matches: 4. Germline assignment: CDR1 MRHNA and CDR2 SNTAGT. The CDR3 spans 15 residues. The CDR3 DNA reads as TGTGCCAGCAGTGTCGGGACAGGGGCCAACACTGAAGCTTTCTTT. It encodes CASSVGTGANTEAFF.

This chain connects TRBV30 to TRBJ2-1; D possibly corresponds to TRBD2 (5 bases). Germline CDR1 is GTSNPN and CDR2 is SVGIG (reference sequence). The CDR3 has 14 amino acids. Deletions cut 4 bases from V and 4 bases from J, with 14 bases between. The DNA of the CDR3 is TGTGCCTGGACTACCCCAGAGCGGTACAATGAGCAGTTCTTC. Translation: CAWTTPERYNEQFF.

This chain joins TRBV5-4 and TRBJ2-1; TRBD1 might be the D (5 bases). Trimming cost V 3 bases and J 10 bases, with 14 bases left between them. The CDR3 loop spans 13 amino acids. The germline V gene has CDR1 SGHNT and CDR2 YYREEE (reference sequence). CDR3 sequence (DNA): TGTGCCAGCAGCTCTAGACAGACCATAGAGCAGTTCTTC. It specifies CASSSRQTIEQFF. Filled out from reference TRBV5-4 and TRBJ2-1, the complete variable domain reads ETGVTQSPTHLIKTRGQQVTLRCSSQSGHNTVSWYQQALGQGPQFIFQYYREEENGRGNFPPRFSGLQFPNYSSELNVNALELDDSALYLCASSSRQTIEQFFGPGTRLTVL.